The source of this TCR beta chain is a study of beta chain features in type 1 diabetes. V dropped 8 bases and J dropped 4 bases, with 13 bases sitting between them. This CDR3 has 13 amino acids. The germline V gene encodes CDR1 SNHLY and CDR2 FYNNEI. This clone came up a few times. The entirety of the isolated RNA underwent reverse transcription, so expressed TCRB transcripts were sequenced. Only in-frame clones appear in the TCRdb table, and some are missing; sequencing was by immunoSEQ multiplex PCR. The sample carries under 250,000 clones, about a tenth recorded once. Sequencing input: central memory CD4+ T cells from blood. The sequence was collected from a man younger than 30 in good health. This sequence joins TRBV2 and TRBJ2-3, with D possibly being TRBD1 (5 bases). The CDR3 nucleotides read TGTGCCAGCTCTAATTGGGGCGCAGATACGCAGTATTTT. Its protein is CASSNWGADTQYF.